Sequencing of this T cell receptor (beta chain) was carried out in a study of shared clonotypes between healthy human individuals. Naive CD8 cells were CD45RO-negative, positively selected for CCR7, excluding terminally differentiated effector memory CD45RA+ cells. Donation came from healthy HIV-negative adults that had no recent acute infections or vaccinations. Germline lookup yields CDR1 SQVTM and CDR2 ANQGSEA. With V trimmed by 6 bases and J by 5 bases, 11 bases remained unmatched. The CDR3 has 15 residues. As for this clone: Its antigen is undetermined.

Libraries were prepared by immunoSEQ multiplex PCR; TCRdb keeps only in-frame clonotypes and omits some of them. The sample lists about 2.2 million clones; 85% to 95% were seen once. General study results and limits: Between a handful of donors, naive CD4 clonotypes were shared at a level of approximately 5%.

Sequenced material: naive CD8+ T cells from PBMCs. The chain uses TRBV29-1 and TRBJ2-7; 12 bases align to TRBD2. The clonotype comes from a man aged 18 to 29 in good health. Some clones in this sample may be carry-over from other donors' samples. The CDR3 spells CSVRSTSGSRDEQYF. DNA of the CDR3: TGCAGCGTCCGATCGACTAGCGGGAGTAGGGACGAGCAGTACTTC.